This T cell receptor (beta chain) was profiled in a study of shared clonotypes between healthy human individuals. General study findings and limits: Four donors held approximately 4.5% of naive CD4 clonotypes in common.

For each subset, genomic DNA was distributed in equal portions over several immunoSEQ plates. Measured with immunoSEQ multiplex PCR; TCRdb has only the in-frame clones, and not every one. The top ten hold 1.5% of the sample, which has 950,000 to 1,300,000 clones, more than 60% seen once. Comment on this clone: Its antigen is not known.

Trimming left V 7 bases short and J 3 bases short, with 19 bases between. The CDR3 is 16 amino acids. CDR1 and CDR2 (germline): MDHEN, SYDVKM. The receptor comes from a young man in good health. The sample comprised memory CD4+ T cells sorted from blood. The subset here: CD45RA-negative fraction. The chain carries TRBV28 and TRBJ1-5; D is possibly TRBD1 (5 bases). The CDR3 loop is CASTPIFGGTNQPQHF. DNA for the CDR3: TGTGCCAGCACTCCCATATTCGGGGGAACCAATCAGCCCCAGCATTTT.